The 14 T cell receptor beta chains listed next were all sequenced from one sample in a study of OX40 agonist ivuxolimab in advanced cancers. Repertoires were generated with immunoSEQ multiplex PCR, while TCRdb's copy carries only in-frame clones and drops some. The sample has approximately 66,000 clones, around 85% seen once; the top ten hold roughly 0.9%. Sequences were derived from CD4+ or CD8+ T cells sorted from blood, sampled in a trial of the OX40 agonist ivuxolimab. These receptors were taken from an adult with an advanced solid tumor such as melanoma, head and neck, liver or kidney cancer.

This chain links TRBV5-6 with TRBJ1-4, with 7 bases that match TRBD1. Germline values: CDR1 SGHDT, CDR2 YYEEEE. The CDR3 sequence is 16 residues long. V lost 4 bases to trimming and J lost 4 bases; unmatched junction nucleotides: 10. Here the CDR3 reads CASSTGTGVGNEKLFF. The CDR3 DNA follows: TGTGCCAGCAGCACCGGCACAGGGGTAGGTAATGAAAAACTGTTTTTT.

The rearrangement uses TRBV7-3 and TRBJ2-6; the D gene could be TRBD1 or TRBD2 (5 bases each). CDR1 SGHTA and CDR2 FQGTGA come from the germline V gene. This CDR3 is built from 17 residues. V was clipped by 1 base and J by 0 bases, with 10 bases between them. The CDR3 reads CASSLNGGASGANVLTF. In nucleotides, the CDR3 is TGTGCCAGCAGCTTAAATGGGGGAGCCTCTGGGGCCAACGTCCTGACTTTC.

Note on this clone: The sample has other DNA sequences that encode this CDR3 too. This chain uses TRBV11-2 with TRBJ1-4; D is uncertain. Germline values: CDR1 SGHAT, CDR2 FQNNGV. Trimming pared 1 base from V and 6 bases from J, leaving 3 bases between. The CDR3 loop spans 12 amino acids. The CDR3 loop reads CASSLGYEKLFF. The CDR3 coding sequence is TGTGCCAGCAGCTTAGGTTATGAAAAACTGTTTTTT.

The chain combines TRBV2 with TRBJ1-2; perhaps TRBD1 as D (5 bases). Trimming removed 4 bases at V and 0 bases at J, with 18 bases between. The CDR3 length is 17 residues. Germline CDR1 reads SNHLY; CDR2 reads FYNNEI. The CDR3 protein is CASSGGWRGLANYGYTF. DNA for the CDR3: TGTGCCAGCAGTGGTGGATGGAGGGGCCTAGCTAACTATGGCTACACCTTC.

V is TRBV28 and J is TRBJ2-5; 9 bases match TRBD1. J was trimmed by 4 bases and V by 3 bases; bases with no gene match: 18. The CDR3 runs to 19 residues. Looked up from germline, CDR1 is MDHEN and CDR2 is SYDVKM. The chain's CDR3 is CASSFLTTATGGVAETQYF. In DNA form, the CDR3 reads TGTGCCAGCAGTTTTCTTACTACGGCCACAGGGGGCGTTGCAGAGACCCAGTACTTC.

The CDR3 spells CASSVPGLAGDTQYF. CDR3 nucleotides: TGTGCCAGCAGCGTACCGGGACTAGCGGGTGATACGCAGTATTTT. The chain has TRBV5-4 and TRBJ2-3; 12 nucleotides agree with TRBD2. This CDR3 has 15 residues. Trimming at V came to 4 bases and at J to 6 bases, leaving 6 bases not matched to a gene. Per germline, CDR1 SGHNT and CDR2 YYREEE (reference sequence). The full variable domain, rest sourced from reference TRBV5-4 and TRBJ2-3, is ETGVTQSPTHLIKTRGQQVTLRCSSQSGHNTVSWYQQALGQGPQFIFQYYREEENGRGNFPPRFSGLQFPNYSSELNVNALELDDSALYLCASSVPGLAGDTQYFGPGTRLTVL.

The chain recombines TRBV23-1 with TRBJ1-2; D call uncertain. TRBV23-1 is known as an ORF, though its function is uncertain. The CDR3 covers 14 residues. V dropped 3 bases and J dropped 8 bases, with 16 bases sitting between them. CDR3 loop: CASSQGAGLGGYTF. CDR3 DNA sequence: TGCGCCAGCAGTCAGGGAGCAGGACTTGGGGGCTACACCTTC.

This chain links TRBV7-9 with TRBJ2-2; tentatively, D is TRBD2 (5 bases). The V and J ends lost 0 bases and 6 bases respectively, with 11 bases between them. Germline V gene sequence: CDR1 SEHNR, CDR2 FQNEAQ (reference sequence). The CDR3 consists of 15 residues. CDR3 protein: CASSLAEGYAGELFF. The CDR3 DNA is TGTGCCAGCAGCTTAGCTGAGGGATACGCCGGGGAGCTGTTTTTT. Combining the CDR3 with reference TRBV7-9 and TRBJ2-2 gives the whole variable domain DTGVSQNPRHKITKRGQNVTFRCDPISEHNRLYWYRQTLGQGPEFLTYFQNEAQLEKSRLLSDRFSAERPKGSFSTLEIQRTEQGDSAMYLCASSLAEGYAGELFFGEGSRLTVL.

The chain has TRBV18 and TRBJ1-5; D is uncertain. Germline V gives CDR1 KGHSH, CDR2 LQKENI. The CDR3 covers 15 residues. Trimming took off 4 bases at V and 7 bases at J, with 17 bases between the two ends. This CDR3 is CASSLTDGSGQPQHF. Here the CDR3 DNA reads TGTGCCAGCTCACTTACGGACGGTTCGGGGCAGCCCCAGCATTTT.

The chain links TRBV6-6 to TRBJ2-3, with TRBD2 matching over 9 bases. Trimming at V came to 5 bases and at J to 9 bases, leaving 3 bases not matched to a gene. This CDR3 is 12 amino acids long. CDR1 and CDR2 from the germline V gene are MNHNY and SVGAGI (reference sequence). The CDR3 is CASSQTSGTQYF. The CDR3 region has the DNA TGTGCCAGCAGTCAGACTAGCGGAACGCAGTATTTT.

This sequence joins TRBV5-1 and TRBJ1-1, with D tentatively TRBD1 (5 bases). V lost 3 bases, J lost 4 bases, and 13 bases lay in between. CDR1 and CDR2 from the germline V gene are SGHRS and YFSETQ. There are 14 residues in the CDR3. The CDR3 sequence is CASSSDGGPTEAFF. The CDR3 DNA reads as TGCGCCAGCAGCTCGGATGGGGGTCCCACTGAAGCTTTCTTT.

This rearrangement joins TRBV6-5 to TRBJ1-1; D remains unclear. V lost 0 bases, J lost 0 bases, and 5 bases lay in between. Per germline, CDR1 MNHEY and CDR2 SVGAGI. This CDR3 region has 14 residues. The CDR3 coding sequence is TGTGCCAGCAGTTACTCGTGGGTGAACACTGAAGCTTTCTTT. Its translation: CASSYSWVNTEAFF.

This chain uses TRBV5-1 with TRBJ2-1; 8 bases map to TRBD1. This CDR3 comprises 13 residues. V dropped 4 bases and J dropped 5; count of bases not matched to a gene: 2. CDR1 is SGHRS, CDR2 YFSETQ, per germline. The DNA of the CDR3 is TGCGCCAGCAGCCGGGGACAGGACAATGAGCAGTTCTTC. It translates to CASSRGQDNEQFF.

This clone has just one count. The chain couples TRBV7-9 to TRBJ2-2, with D hard to call. The CDR3 has 15 amino acids. Per the germline V gene, CDR1 is SEHNR and CDR2 is FQNEAQ (reference sequence). V was cut by 2 bases and J by 0 bases, with 7 bases left in between. CDR3 amino acids: CASSLRAANTGELFF. For the CDR3, the DNA is TGTGCCAGCAGCTTACGGGCGGCGAACACCGGGGAGCTGTTTTTT.